The 19 T cell receptor beta chains below were found in one sample sequenced in a study of shared clonotypes between healthy human individuals. TCRdb keeps only in-frame clones here, not all; method: immunoSEQ multiplex PCR. The repertoire holds roughly 700,000 clones, roughly 70% seen once, with about 1.8% in the top ten. What was sequenced was memory CD4+ T cells sorted from blood. Documented subset: CD45RA-negative fraction. The receptors shown here come from a woman in her thirties in good health.

This clone showed up just once. The rearrangement joins TRBV18 to TRBJ1-2; 9 bases line up with TRBD1. The J segment lost 8 bases and the V segment lost 5 bases, leaving 12 bases of the junction unmatched. Germline V gives CDR1 KGHSH, CDR2 LQKENI. The CDR3 sequence is 15 residues long. The CDR3 DNA sequence: TGTGCCAGCTCAACCCGGACAGGGGAGTCGGAAGGCTACACCTTC. This gives the protein CASSTRTGESEGYTF.

The V and J genes are TRBV30 and TRBJ2-3; 8 bases map to TRBD2. Germline-derived CDR1 and CDR2 are GTSNPN and SVGIG (reference sequence). The CDR3 is 15 amino acids. Trimming cost V 6 bases and J 2 bases; bases outside gene matches: 10. The CDR3 region has the DNA TGTGCCTGTACCGGAGGCGGGGGGTTCACAGATACGCAGTATTTT. The encoded protein is CACTGGGGFTDTQYF.

The chain links TRBV7-2 to TRBJ2-7; D perhaps matches TRBD1 (6 bases). V was clipped by 6 bases and J by 1 base, with 19 bases between them. The CDR3 has 16 residues. Germline lookup yields CDR1 SGHTA and CDR2 FQGNSA. The CDR3 DNA is TGTGCCAGCAGGTCACAAATTGTGGACAGATCCTACGAGCAGTACTTC. Translated: CASRSQIVDRSYEQYF. The complete variable domain, with remaining parts taken from reference TRBV7-2 and TRBJ2-7, reads GAGVSQSPSNKVTEKGKDVELRCDPISGHTALYWYRQSLGQGLEFLIYFQGNSAPDKSGLPSDRFSAERTGGSVSTLTIQRTQQEDSAVYLCASRSQIVDRSYEQYFGPGTRLTVT.

This clone was seen a handful of times. The DNA of the CDR3 is TGTGCCTGGAGAGGACAGGGTAACGCTGAAGCTTTCTTT. Translation gives CAWRGQGNAEAFF. This chain connects TRBV30 to TRBJ1-1, with TRBD1 identical over 8 bases. CDR3 size: 13 residues. Trimming took 3 bases from V and 6 from J; bases not matched to a gene: 6. CDR1 is GTSNPN and CDR2 is SVGIG in the germline V gene (reference sequence).

A single count supports this clone. The chain has TRBV9 and TRBJ2-1; D remains unclear. The length of the CDR3 is 14 residues. V was trimmed by 0 bases and J by 2 bases, leaving 6 bases between them. Per the germline V gene, CDR1 is SGDLS and CDR2 is YYNGEE. For the CDR3, the DNA is TGTGCCAGCAGCGTAGGGTCCGCCTACAATGAGCAGTTCTTC. It specifies CASSVGSAYNEQFF. The variable domain in full, with the rest retrieved from reference TRBV9 and TRBJ2-1, is DSGVTQTPKHLITATGQRVTLRCSPRSGDLSVYWYQQSLDQGLQFLIQYYNGEERAKGNILERFSAQQFPDLHSELNLSSLELGDSALYFCASSVGSAYNEQFFGPGTRLTVL.

This rearrangement joins TRBV6-5 to TRBJ1-2; 9 positions agree with TRBD1. V trimming: 5 bases; J trimming: 10 bases; junction bases outside the gene matches: 14. Looked up from germline, CDR1 is MNHEY and CDR2 is SVGAGI. The CDR3 length is 15 residues. The CDR3 DNA reads TGTGCCAGCAGTACCCCCGGGACAGGGCTTATCTACTACACCTTC. Translated, it gives CASSTPGTGLIYYTF.

In its sample, this clone was seen many times. The rearrangement uses TRBV11-2 and TRBJ2-7; a possible D gene is TRBD2 (6 bases). V gave up 5 bases and J gave up 6 bases, with 20 bases separating them. The CDR3 spans 15 residues. Germline loops: CDR1 SGHAT, CDR2 FQNNGV. In DNA, the CDR3 is TGTGCCAGCAGCCCCCCTGTAGCGGTCCGGGGCGAGCAGTACTTC. This codes for CASSPPVAVRGEQYF.

The chain has TRBV5-4 and TRBJ1-2; 9 nucleotides line up with TRBD1. CDR1 and CDR2 from the germline V gene are SGHNT and YYREEE (reference sequence). The CDR3 totals 14 residues. With V trimmed by 4 bases and J by 6 bases, 7 bases remained unmatched. In DNA, the CDR3 is TGTGCCAGCAGCCCCAACAGGGGGCCAGATGGCTACACCTTC. Protein product: CASSPNRGPDGYTF.

The genes are TRBV5-8 and TRBJ1-5, with 8 bases lining up with TRBD1. The germline CDR1 and CDR2 sequences are SGHTS and YDEGEE. The CDR3 is made up of 16 amino acids. Trimming cost V 6 bases and J 5 bases; bases outside gene matches: 13. The CDR3 bases are TGTGCCAGCAATATCCAGGGGGCGGCCGGGCATCAGCCCCAGCATTTT. It specifies CASNIQGAAGHQPQHF. The variable domain in full, completed from reference TRBV5-8 and TRBJ1-5, reads EAGVTQSPTHLIKTRGQQATLRCSPISGHTSVYWYQQALGLGLQFLLWYDEGEERNRGNFPPRFSGRQFPNYSSELNVNALELEDSALYLCASNIQGAAGHQPQHFGDGTRLSIL.

The chain combines TRBV14 with TRBJ1-1, with TRBD1 matching over 7 bases. J was trimmed by 6 bases and V by 6 bases; bases with no gene match: 4. From germline, CDR1 is SGHDN and CDR2 FVKESK. The CDR3 covers 12 residues. The CDR3 is CASRRRGAEAFF. The CDR3 DNA is TGTGCCAGCAGACGCAGGGGGGCTGAAGCTTTCTTT.

This chain joins TRBV19 and TRBJ2-3; D is possibly TRBD2 (6 bases). This CDR3 spans 16 amino acids. Germline V gives CDR1 LNHDA, CDR2 SQIVND (reference sequence). Trimming took off 9 bases at V and 6 bases at J, with 25 bases between the two ends. The CDR3 is CASSGGGAGSDDTQYF. The CDR3 nucleotides are TGTGCCAGCAGCGGTGGTGGGGCGGGATCCGATGATACGCAGTATTTT.

The V gene is TRBV28, the J gene TRBJ1-5; 11 nucleotides agree with TRBD1. Germline trimming cut 6 bases from V and 3 bases from J; bases unmatched to any gene: 7. The CDR3 is 16 residues long. Germline values: CDR1 MDHEN, CDR2 SYDVKM. CDR3 coding DNA: TGTGCCAGCAGCCCGGGGACAGGGGGACTCAATCAGCCCCAGCATTTT. Translation gives CASSPGTGGLNQPQHF.

This chain connects TRBV27 to TRBJ2-7; TRBD2 matches at 12 bases. The CDR3 spans 15 residues. V gave up 6 bases and J gave up 2 bases; unmatched junction bases: 5. Germline values: CDR1 MNHEY, CDR2 SMNVEV (reference sequence). CDR3 sequence (DNA): TGTGCCAGCAGACGACTAGCGGGAGCAACCTACGAGCAGTACTTC. This encodes CASRRLAGATYEQYF.

J is TRBJ2-1 and V is TRBV5-4; TRBD2 matches 7 bases. The germline V gene has CDR1 SGHNT and CDR2 YYREEE (reference sequence). The length of the CDR3 is 16 residues. V dropped 3 bases and J dropped 8; count of bases not matched to a gene: 14. CDR3 DNA: TGTGCCAGCAGCTCCCGAGGTGCCGGGAGGACGTATGAGCAGTTCTTC. Translating it yields CASSSRGAGRTYEQFF.

This clone was seen only a few times. The V call is TRBV6-5, the J call TRBJ1-5; D is unclear. The germline CDR1 and CDR2 sequences are MNHEY and SVGAGI. The CDR3 is 13 amino acids. Trimming removed 6 bases from V and 2 bases from J, with 8 bases in between. The CDR3 loop is CASRRGGNQPQHF. The CDR3 DNA follows: TGTGCCAGCAGGCGTGGGGGCAATCAGCCCCAGCATTTT.

This clone was picked up a small number of times. The rearrangement links TRBV19 to TRBJ2-7; D is possibly TRBD2 (6 bases). Germline loops: CDR1 LNHDA, CDR2 SQIVND (reference sequence). This CDR3 has 14 residues. V was pared by 4 bases and J by 0 bases, with 10 bases between. The CDR3 loop is CASSKVAASYEQYF. CDR3 DNA: TGTGCCAGTAGTAAGGTAGCGGCCTCCTACGAGCAGTACTTC.

The rearrangement uses TRBV10-3 and TRBJ1-5, with a possible D match to TRBD1 (5 bases). The CDR3 runs 14 residues. Trimming stripped 8 bases from V and 0 bases from J, with 11 bases between. Germline V lookup: CDR1 ENHRY, CDR2 SYGVKD. As DNA, the CDR3 is TGTGCCATCGCAGGGCAGTTTAGCAATCAGCCCCAGCATTTT. This encodes CAIAGQFSNQPQHF.

For this clone: Other DNA variants within this sample encode the same CDR3. The chain carries TRBV2 and TRBJ2-2; D is ambiguous. The CDR3 runs to 14 residues. Germline V lookup: CDR1 SNHLY, CDR2 FYNNEI. Between the trimmed V and J ends, which lost 2 bases and 2 bases, there was a span of 6 bases. This chain's CDR3 is CASSESGNTGELFF. The CDR3 DNA reads TGTGCCAGCAGTGAATCTGGAAACACCGGGGAGCTGTTTTTT. Using reference TRBV2 and TRBJ2-2 for the parts outside the CDR3, the full variable domain is EPEVTQTPSHQVTQMGQEVILRCVPISNHLYFYWYRQILGQKVEFLVSFYNNEISEKSEIFDDQFSVERPDGSNFTLKIRSTKLEDSAMYFCASSESGNTGELFFGEGSRLTVL.

This clone turned up a few times. This chain joins TRBV18 and TRBJ2-1; either TRBD1 or TRBD2 may supply D (5 bases each). This CDR3 spans 15 amino acids. The V end was cut by 6 bases, the J end by 2 bases, with 14 bases between. Germline-derived CDR1 and CDR2 are KGHSH and LQKENI. The CDR3 loop reads CASSGVDRTYNEQFF. For the CDR3, the DNA is TGTGCCAGCTCGGGGGTGGACCGAACCTACAATGAGCAGTTCTTC.